The clone carrying this TCR beta chain was seen only a few times. What it binds is not known. Sequence at one end of the junction differs from germline and may be a read error. This sample was included in a study of somatic mutations in cytotoxic T cells in rheumatoid arthritis. Study context: Flow sorting of some V beta antibody-stained T cells reached nearly 100% purity, with V beta1+ cells also TCRB-sequenced.

Profiling relied on immunoSEQ multiplex PCR, and the TCRdb table lists in-frame clones only, not all of them. The sample shows 10,000 to 12,000 clones, about three quarters of them seen only once. The study pulled out CD4+ and CD8+ cells with positive magnetic bead selection and then checked their purity by flow cytometry. Findings of the study overall: Age was associated with higher CD8+ clonality in rheumatoid arthritis patients, not in healthy controls.

The CDR3 is made up of 16 amino acids. Germline V lookup: CDR1 SGHTA, CDR2 FQGTGA. Sequenced: CD8+ T cells sorted from blood. This TCR was recovered from a man between 45 and 60 years old in good health. V and J are TRBV7-3 and TRBJ1-5; 7 bases are shared with TRBD1. The CDR3, as DNA: TGTGCCAGCAGCTTACGGGACAGAGAACGTCAATCAGCCCCAGCATTT. The encoded protein is CASSLRDRERQSAPAF. The full variable domain, its missing parts supplied by reference TRBV7-3 and TRBJ1-5, is GAGVSQTPSNKVTEKGKYVELRCDPISGHTALYWYRQSLGQGPEFLIYFQGTGAADDSGLPNDRFFAVRPEGSVSTLKIQRTERGDSAVYLCASSLRDRERQSAPAFGDGTRLSIL.